A selection of T cell receptor beta chains follows, all from one sample in a study of blood T cell repertoires in COVID-19. Assay: immunoSEQ multiplex PCR; the TCRdb copy retains only in-frame clones and omits some. The data hold about 27,000 clones, with approximately 80% observed a single time. Sequencing used peripheral blood. The receptors derive from a woman of 80 years or more with acute or convalescent COVID-19. CDR3s include the opening cysteine and the closing phenylalanine or tryptophan. The D gene is left open where the match is weak. Where a row states a size, it is once, few, many or the class of an expanded clone; other rows omit it.

TRBJ1-4 | NA | TRBV6-6 | NA | CASSYRWEKLFF | TGTGCCAGCAGCTATCGGTGGGAAAAACTGTTTTTT
TRBJ2-3 | TRBD1 | TRBV28 | NA | CASSLNPGTDFSTDTQYF | TGTGCCAGCAGTTTAAACCCCGGGACAGACTTTAGCACAGATACGCAGTATTTT
TRBJ1-6 | TRBD1 | TRBV18 | NA | CASSLGQDSYNSPLHF | TGTGCCAGCTCCCTTGGACAGGACTCCTATAATTCACCCCTCCACTTT
TRBJ1-4 | NA | TRBV6-1 | NA | CASSDRRRGGTNEKLFF | TGTGCCAGCAGTGATCGCCGAAGGGGGGGAACTAATGAAAAACTGTTTTTT
TRBJ1-1 | TRBD1 | TRBV15 | NA | CATSRAGQGNTEAFF | TGTGCCACCAGCAGAGCGGGACAGGGGAACACTGAAGCTTTCTTT
TRBJ1-1 | TRBD1 | TRBV2 | NA | CASSEGRGPPMNTEAFF | TGTGCCAGCAGTGAGGGCAGGGGGCCTCCCATGAACACTGAAGCTTTCTTT
TRBJ1-1 | TRBD1 | TRBV11-1 | medium-sized | CASSSMQGEDAFF | TGTGCCAGCAGCTCGATGCAGGGGGAAGATGCTTTCTTT
TRBJ2-7 | NA | TRBV28 | medium-sized | CASTSRPGLVVNEQYF | TGTGCCAGCACCTCCCGCCCGGGACTGGTAGTCAACGAGCAGTACTTC
TRBJ2-1 | TRBD2 | TRBV24-1 | NA | CATSGPGTRGVDEQFF | TGTGCCACCAGTGGTCCCGGGACTAGGGGGGTGGATGAGCAGTTCTTC
TRBJ2-2 | TRBD2 | TRBV4-3 | NA | CASSHGTSGRANTGELFF | TGCGCCAGCAGCCACGGGACTAGCGGGAGGGCGAACACCGGGGAGCTGTTTTTT
TRBJ2-7 | NA | TRBV18 | NA | CASSAAGGTGFYEQYF | TGTGCCAGCTCAGCAGCCGGGGGGACAGGTTTCTACGAGCAGTACTTC
TRBJ1-2 | TRBD1 | TRBV2 | NA | CAGGTAPDYGYTF | TGTGCCGGCGGGACAGCACCTGACTATGGCTACACCTTC
TRBJ2-7 | NA | TRBV28 | NA | CASSPTPESYEQYF | TGTGCCAGCAGTCCGACTCCAGAGTCATACGAGCAGTACTTC
TRBJ1-1 | NA | TRBV21-1 | NA | CASSTRGRGAEAFF | TGTGCCAGCAGCACCAGGGGGCGCGGCGCTGAAGCTTTCTTT
TRBJ1-5 | NA | TRBV23-1 | NA | CASSQPRTEEGNQPQHF | TGCGCCAGCAGTCAACCCCGGACAGAGGAGGGCAATCAGCCCCAGCATTTT
TRBJ1-1 | NA | TRBV12-3/TRBV12-4 | NA | CASSLRENTEAFF | TGTGCCAGCAGTTTACGGGAGAACACTGAAGCTTTCTTT
TRBJ2-2 | NA | TRBV29-1 | once | CSVESRGSNTGELFF | TGCAGCGTTGAATCTCGGGGATCGAACACCGGGGAGCTGTTTTTT
TRBJ2-5 | NA | TRBV4-3 | NA | CASSQGGGKGETQYF | TGCGCCAGCAGCCAAGGGGGTGGGAAGGGGGAGACCCAGTACTTC
TRBJ2-5 | TRBD2 | TRBV6-4 | NA | CASSPSGALRETQYF | TGTGCCAGCAGCCCTAGCGGGGCCCTACGGGAGACCCAGTACTTC
TRBJ1-6 | NA | TRBV2 | NA | CASSEAQISPLHF | TGTGCCAGCAGTGAAGCCCAAATCTCACCCCTCCACTTT
TRBJ2-3 | TRBD2 | TRBV6-6 | NA | CASSSGGGSRTDTQYF | TGTGCCAGCAGTTCTGGGGGGGGGTCGCGCACAGATACGCAGTATTTT
TRBJ1-3 | TRBD1 | TRBV11-2 | NA | CASSRGAGGTNTIYF | TGTGCCAGCAGCCGAGGGGCAGGGGGCACAAACACCATATATTTT
TRBJ1-1 | NA | TRBV18 | NA | CASSRETVNTEAFF | TGTGCCAGCTCACGAGAGACAGTGAACACTGAAGCTTTCTTT
TRBJ2-7 | NA | TRBV11-3 | NA | CASSLGLGSSEQYF | TGTGCCAGCAGCTTAGGGCTAGGATCGAGTGAGCAGTACTTC